Here is one T cell receptor beta chain with its context. The data were obtained in a study of T cell responses to AZD1222 COVID-19 vaccine. Trimming removed 4 bases at V and 8 bases at J, with 8 bases between. The CDR3 length is 12 residues. Per the germline V gene, CDR1 is ENHRY and CDR2 is SYGVKD. The method was immunoSEQ multiplex PCR; TCRdb's version includes in-frame clones alone and lacks a portion of them. The sample carries under 120,000 clones, approximately 90% recorded once. The rearrangement joins TRBV10-3 to TRBJ1-4, with a tentative D call TRBD1 (6 bases). The sequence was obtained from an adult who received the AZD1222 COVID-19 vaccine. The source was peripheral blood, collected 28 days after the second AZD1222 dose. CDR3 in amino acids: CAISAGEEKLFF. Written as DNA, the CDR3 is TGTGCCATCAGTGCAGGGGAAGAAAAACTGTTTTTT.